There are many counts of the clone carrying this TCR beta chain. This sample stems from a study of T cells in Graves' hyperthyroidism and ophthalmopathy. TCR beta CDR3 region amplification was performed from RNA transcripts. The HTBI primer set was used in a first-round RT-PCR of the TCR CDR3. MiXCR, run by TCRdb on the multiplex PCR reads, gives a single entry per CDR3 protein. The repertoire consists of approximately 600,000 distinct CDR3 sequences, with 11% to 15% occurring once and the leading ten covering 7.1%. Sequenced input: blood. The clonotype originates from a woman under 30 with Graves' ophthalmopathy.

The CDR3 is CASSWRGDGQPQHF. DNA of the CDR3: TGTGCCAGCAGTTGGAGAGGGGATGGTCAGCCCCAGCATTTT. The chain joins TRBV27 to TRBJ1-5; maybe TRBD1 (5 bases). Germline V gene sequence: CDR1 MNHEY, CDR2 SMNVEV (reference sequence). V was trimmed by 4 bases and J by 6 bases, leaving 13 bases between them. This CDR3 comprises 14 residues.